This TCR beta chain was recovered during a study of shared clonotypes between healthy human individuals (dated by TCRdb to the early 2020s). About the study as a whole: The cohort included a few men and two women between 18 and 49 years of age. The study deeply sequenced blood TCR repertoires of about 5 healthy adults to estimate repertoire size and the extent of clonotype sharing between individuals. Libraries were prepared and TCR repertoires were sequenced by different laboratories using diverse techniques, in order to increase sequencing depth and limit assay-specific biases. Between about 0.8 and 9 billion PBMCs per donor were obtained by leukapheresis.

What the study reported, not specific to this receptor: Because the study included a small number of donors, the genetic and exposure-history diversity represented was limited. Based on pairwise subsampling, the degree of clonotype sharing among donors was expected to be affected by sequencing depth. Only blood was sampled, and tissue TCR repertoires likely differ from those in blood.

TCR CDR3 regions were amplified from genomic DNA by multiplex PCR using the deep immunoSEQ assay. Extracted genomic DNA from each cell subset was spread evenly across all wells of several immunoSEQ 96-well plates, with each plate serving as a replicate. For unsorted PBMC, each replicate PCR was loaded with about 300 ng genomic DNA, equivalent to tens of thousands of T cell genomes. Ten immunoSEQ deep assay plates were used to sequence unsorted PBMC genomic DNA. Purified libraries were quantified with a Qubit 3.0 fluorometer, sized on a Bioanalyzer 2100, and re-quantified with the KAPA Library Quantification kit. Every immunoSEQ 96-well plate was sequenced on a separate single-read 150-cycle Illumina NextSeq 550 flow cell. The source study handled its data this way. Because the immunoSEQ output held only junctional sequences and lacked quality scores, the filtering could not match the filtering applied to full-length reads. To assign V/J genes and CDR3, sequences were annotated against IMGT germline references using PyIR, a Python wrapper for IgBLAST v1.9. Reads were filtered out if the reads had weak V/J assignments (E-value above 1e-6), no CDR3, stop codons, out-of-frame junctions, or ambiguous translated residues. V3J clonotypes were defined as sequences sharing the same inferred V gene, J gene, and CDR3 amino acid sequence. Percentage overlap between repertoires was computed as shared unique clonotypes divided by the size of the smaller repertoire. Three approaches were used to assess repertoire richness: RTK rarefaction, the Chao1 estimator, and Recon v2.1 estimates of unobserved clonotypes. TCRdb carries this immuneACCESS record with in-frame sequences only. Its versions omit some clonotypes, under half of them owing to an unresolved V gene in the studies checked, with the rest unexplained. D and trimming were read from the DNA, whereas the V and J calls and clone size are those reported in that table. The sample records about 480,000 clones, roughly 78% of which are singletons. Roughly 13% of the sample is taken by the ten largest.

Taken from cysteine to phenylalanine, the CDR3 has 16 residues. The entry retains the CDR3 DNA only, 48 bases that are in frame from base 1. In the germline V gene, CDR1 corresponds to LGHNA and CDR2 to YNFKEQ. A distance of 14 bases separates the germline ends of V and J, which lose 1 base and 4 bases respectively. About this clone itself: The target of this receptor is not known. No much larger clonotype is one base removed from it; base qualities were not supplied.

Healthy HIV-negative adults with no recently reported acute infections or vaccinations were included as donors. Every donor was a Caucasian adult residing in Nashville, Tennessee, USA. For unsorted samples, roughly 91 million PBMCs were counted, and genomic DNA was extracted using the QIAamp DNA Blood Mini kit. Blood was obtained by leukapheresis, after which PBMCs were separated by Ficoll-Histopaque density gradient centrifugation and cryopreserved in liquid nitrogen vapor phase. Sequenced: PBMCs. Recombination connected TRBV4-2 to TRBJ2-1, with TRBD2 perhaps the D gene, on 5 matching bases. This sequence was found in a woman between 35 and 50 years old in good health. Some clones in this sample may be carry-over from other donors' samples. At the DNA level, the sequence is TGTGCCAGCAGCCAAGTTTTGAGGGTAGGGTACAATGAGCAGTTCTTC. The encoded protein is CASSQVLRVGYNEQFF.